This T cell receptor beta chain was identified in a study of PD-1 blockade in classical Hodgkin lymphoma. The assay was immunoSEQ multiplex PCR, and TCRdb's table has in-frame clones only and misses some. The sample yields about 25,000 clones, 80% seen once. Study-wide results and limits: Relative to healthy donors, newly diagnosed patients reportedly had lower baseline TCR diversity, which was reported as lower still in relapsed/refractory patients.

Trimming removed 4 bases from V and 8 bases from J, with 18 bases in between. From germline, CDR1 is SGHVS and CDR2 FQNEAQ. CDR3 length equals 15 residues. After autologous stem cell transplantation all patients relapsed, and prior brentuximab vedotin exposure differed between cohorts. Complete response, partial response or progressive disease constituted the best responses recorded. This clone was seen a handful of times. The antigen remains unidentified. The TCR comes from a human donor with classical Hodgkin lymphoma. The genes are TRBV7-8 and TRBJ2-1, with D possibly TRBD1 on 5 matching bases. This material consisted of peripheral blood mononuclear cells (PBMCs), taken at baseline. In DNA, the CDR3 is TGTGCCAGCAGCTCTACAGGATTCCAGCTGGATGAGCAGTTCTTC. Its protein product is CASSSTGFQLDEQFF.